Listed here are 31 T cell receptor beta chains from one sample, sequenced in a study of blood T cell repertoires in COVID-19. Assay: immunoSEQ multiplex PCR; the TCRdb copy retains only in-frame clones and omits some. The repertoire holds some 530,000 clones, roughly nine tenths seen once, with roughly 8% in the top ten. The sequenced material came from PBMCs or T cells enriched from blood (not recorded which). The receptors originated from a woman aged 60-70 years who had recovered from COVID-19.

The chain joins TRBV5-1 to TRBJ1-4, with no clear D. CDR1 and CDR2 (germline): SGHRS, YFSETQ. The CDR3 spans 14 residues. V lost 1 base, J lost 5 bases, and 9 bases lay in between. The CDR3 region is CASSLTSSNEKLFF. DNA for the CDR3: TGCGCCAGCAGCTTGACCAGTTCGAATGAAAAACTGTTTTTT.

This chain uses TRBV4-1 with TRBJ2-7, with a tentative D call TRBD2 (6 bases). V dropped 2 bases and J dropped 0 bases, with 14 bases sitting between them. Germline CDR1 reads MGHRA; CDR2 reads YSYEKL. This CDR3 is 16 amino acids long. The CDR3, as DNA: TGCGCCAGCAGCCAACTTGCGGGGCCTTACTCCTACGAGCAGTACTTC. It translates to CASSQLAGPYSYEQYF.

This clone was counted a single time. The chain has TRBV6-2 or TRBV6-3 and TRBJ1-2; the D gene is possibly TRBD1 (5 bases). V was pared by 4 bases and J by 4 bases, with 22 bases between. CDR3 length: 17 amino acids. Looked up from germline, CDR1 is MNHEY and CDR2 is SVGEGT. The CDR3 bases are TGTGCCAGCAGTTCCGCGCAGGGCGTCAGACCAATCTATGGCTACACCTTC. The encoded protein is CASSSAQGVRPIYGYTF.

The V gene is TRBV7-9, the J gene TRBJ2-4; 7 bases match TRBD1. J lost 0 bases, V lost 5 bases, and 13 bases had no gene match. From germline, CDR1 is SEHNR and CDR2 FQNEAQ (reference sequence). This CDR3 comprises 18 residues. The CDR3 spells CASSVGEFQGVAKNIQYF. In DNA, the CDR3 is TGTGCCAGCAGCGTCGGGGAATTTCAGGGGGTAGCCAAAAACATTCAGTACTTC.

The chain employs TRBV5-8 and TRBJ1-4; 7 nucleotides line up with TRBD1. The germline CDR1 and CDR2 sequences are SGHTS and YDEGEE. The CDR3 covers 16 residues. V trimming: 4 bases; J trimming: 7 bases; junction bases outside the gene matches: 13. The CDR3 bases are TGTGCCAGCAGCAGGGGGACTCAGGGGGAGGCTGAAAAACTGTTTTTT. It translates to CASSRGTQGEAEKLFF.

This chain uses TRBV2 with TRBJ1-6; tentative D call: TRBD1 (5 bases). Trimming removed 3 bases from V and 10 bases from J, with 16 bases in between. CDR3 length equals 15 residues. Germline assignment: CDR1 SNHLY and CDR2 FYNNEI. CDR3 sequence (DNA): TGTGCCAGCAGTGACCAGGGCAGAATCGGCTCACCCCTCCACTTT. This encodes CASSDQGRIGSPLHF.

The chain links TRBV3-1 (or the pseudogene TRBV3-2) to TRBJ2-3; D is perhaps TRBD2 (6 bases). CDR3 length: 15 residues. Trimming removed 4 bases from V and 2 bases from J, with 13 bases in between. Germline V lookup: CDR1 LGHDT, CDR2 YNNKEL (reference sequence). CDR3 sequence: CASSLSGLLTDTQYF. DNA of the CDR3: TGTGCCAGCAGCCTTAGCGGACTCCTCACAGATACGCAGTATTTT.

This clone has just one count. At the DNA level, this CDR3 is encoded by other sequences in the same sample as well. This chain connects TRBV5-4 to TRBJ2-2; D remains unclear. The CDR3 runs 15 residues. Trimming removed 0 bases from V and 2 bases from J, with 8 bases in between. Looked up from germline, CDR1 is SGHNT and CDR2 is YYREEE (reference sequence). CDR3 in DNA: TGTGCCAGCAGCTTGGTGGGCACTAACACCGGGGAGCTGTTTTTT. This encodes CASSLVGTNTGELFF.

About this clone itself: The sample holds other DNA sequences that translate to the same CDR3. The chain couples TRBV11-2 to TRBJ1-5, with TRBD1 as a possible D gene (6 bases). V lost 3 bases to trimming and J lost 5 bases, with 8 bases between them. This CDR3 has 13 amino acids. Germline V gives CDR1 SGHAT, CDR2 FQNNGV. CDR3 sequence: CASSLGADQPQHF. The CDR3, as DNA: TGTGCCAGCAGCTTGGGGGCGGATCAGCCCCAGCATTTT.

This rearrangement joins TRBV2 to TRBJ2-2; the match to TRBD2 covers 7 bases. The CDR3 runs 12 residues. Germline-derived CDR1 and CDR2 are SNHLY and FYNNEI. After removal of 6 bases from V and 9 bases from J, the junction contained 4 bases not matched to a gene. The CDR3 here is CASRGGSRELFF. The CDR3 coding sequence is TGTGCCAGCAGGGGCGGGAGTCGGGAGCTGTTTTTT.

The V call is TRBV2, the J call TRBJ1-5; TRBD1 might be the D (5 bases). The CDR3 length is 15 residues. The V end was cut by 8 bases, the J end by 7 bases, with 21 bases between. Germline V gene sequence: CDR1 SNHLY, CDR2 FYNNEI. The CDR3, as DNA: TGTGCCAGCCAGCAGGACCCCCCAGGGCGACAGCCCCAGCATTTT. Amino acids: CASQQDPPGRQPQHF.

The rearrangement joins TRBV5-1 to TRBJ2-1; 12 bases agree with TRBD2. Trimming took 0 bases from V and 7 from J; bases not matched to a gene: 14. This CDR3 has 19 amino acids. Germline lookup yields CDR1 SGHRS and CDR2 YFSETQ. The DNA for the CDR3 is TGCGCCAGCAGCTTGGACTCCTTGCTAGCGGGGGGGCCGGGGAATGAGCAGTTCTTC. Its protein product is CASSLDSLLAGGPGNEQFF.

This clone showed up just once. The chain uses TRBV7-2 and TRBJ1-2; unclear D gene. The V end lost 7 bases, the J end lost 4 bases, and 19 bases lay between the germline ends. The CDR3 has 15 amino acids. Looked up from germline, CDR1 is SGHTA and CDR2 is FQGNSA. In DNA form, the CDR3 reads TGTGCCAGCACTCGTAAAGATGGCTCCATCTATGGCTACACCTTC. As protein: CASTRKDGSIYGYTF.

The J gene is TRBJ1-4, the V gene TRBV19, with 7 nucleotides matching TRBD1. J lost 0 bases, V lost 5 bases, and 15 bases had no gene match. Germline values: CDR1 LNHDA, CDR2 SQIVND (reference sequence). The CDR3 sequence is 19 residues long. CDR3 in amino acids: CASSWRPNRGPTTNEKLFF. The CDR3 DNA reads TGTGCCAGTAGTTGGAGGCCAAACAGGGGCCCTACAACTAATGAAAAACTGTTTTTT. Variable domain in full (rest from reference TRBV19 and TRBJ1-4): DGGITQSPKYLFRKEGQNVTLSCEQNLNHDAMYWYRQDPGQGLRLIYYSQIVNDFQKGDIAEGYSVSREKKESFPLTVTSAQKNPTAFYLCASSWRPNRGPTTNEKLFFGSGTQLSVL.

This CDR3 reads CASSLVGQGFSSTDTQYF. The DNA for the CDR3 is TGTGCCAGCAGTTTAGTGGGACAGGGCTTTTCTAGCACAGATACGCAGTATTTT. The chain joins TRBV28 to TRBJ2-3; 9 bases fit TRBD1. Germline values: CDR1 MDHEN, CDR2 SYDVKM. The trim removed 2 bases at V and 0 bases at J, leaving 9 bases unmatched. The CDR3 spans 18 residues.

This sequence joins TRBV5-1 and TRBJ1-1, with 11 bases aligning to TRBD1. The J segment lost 1 base and the V segment lost 4 bases, leaving 3 bases of the junction unmatched. Germline CDR1 and CDR2: SGHRS and YFSETQ. The CDR3 spans 15 residues. The CDR3 coding sequence is TGCGCCAGCAGCCCGGACAGGGGGCGGAACACTGAAGCTTTCTTT. This gives the protein CASSPDRGRNTEAFF.

The J gene is TRBJ1-2, the V gene TRBV2; D is uncertain. CDR1 and CDR2 from the germline V gene are SNHLY and FYNNEI. The CDR3 runs to 13 residues. Between the trimmed V and J ends, which lost 6 bases and 2 bases, there was a span of 10 bases. The DNA of the CDR3 is TGTGCCAGCAGCCCGGGAAAGAACTATGGCTACACCTTC. Its translation: CASSPGKNYGYTF.

The chain links TRBV5-1 to TRBJ1-2, with 7 bases fitting TRBD1. Germline CDR1 SGHRS, CDR2 YFSETQ. After removal of 7 bases from V and 2 bases from J, the junction contained 14 bases not matched to a gene. This CDR3 is built from 16 residues. CDR3 protein: CASGNSQGGANYGYTF. DNA for the CDR3: TGCGCCAGCGGGAACTCGCAAGGGGGCGCGAACTATGGCTACACCTTC.

This clone appeared once. The chain links TRBV5-1 to TRBJ2-5; 10 bases line up with TRBD1. The CDR3 spans 15 residues. Losses at the gene ends were 3 bases for V and 1 base for J; bases not matched to a gene: 3. Per germline, CDR1 SGHRS and CDR2 YFSETQ. CDR3 region: CASSSGTGAQETQYF. CDR3 sequence (DNA): TGCGCCAGCAGCTCCGGGACAGGGGCCCAAGAGACCCAGTACTTC.

The chain joins TRBV5-1 to TRBJ2-3; maybe TRBD1 (6 bases). Germline V gene sequence: CDR1 SGHRS, CDR2 YFSETQ. The CDR3 spans 13 residues. Trimming cost V 6 bases and J 0 bases, with 8 bases left between them. The CDR3 spells CASKGVSTDTQYF. For the CDR3, the DNA is TGCGCCAGCAAGGGGGTGAGCACAGATACGCAGTATTTT. The whole variable domain, filled in from reference TRBV5-1 and TRBJ2-3, reads KAGVTQTPRYLIKTRGQQVTLSCSPISGHRSVSWYQQTPGQGLQFLFEYFSETQRNKGNFPGRFSGRQFSNSRSEMNVSTLELGDSALYLCASKGVSTDTQYFGPGTRLTVL.

The chain links TRBV4-1 to TRBJ1-2; D is possibly TRBD1 (5 bases). Trimming removed 1 base at V and 2 bases at J, with 11 bases between. CDR3 length equals 15 residues. The germline CDR1 and CDR2 sequences are MGHRA and YSYEKL. The CDR3 sequence is CASSQGSTENYGYTF. The CDR3 DNA follows: TGCGCCAGCAGCCAAGGATCGACAGAAAACTATGGCTACACCTTC.

The chain has TRBV11-3 and TRBJ1-1; perhaps TRBD1 as D (6 bases). Trimming removed 0 bases at V and 7 bases at J, with 21 bases between. The germline V gene encodes CDR1 SGHNT and CDR2 YENEEA. CDR3 length: 17 residues. CDR3 DNA: TGTGCCAGCAGCTTAGACGCCTGGGGGGGGGCGCCAGGTGAAGCTTTCTTT. This translates into CASSLDAWGGAPGEAFF.

The chain has TRBV12-5 and TRBJ2-7; D is possibly TRBD1 (6 bases). The germline V gene has CDR1 LGHNT and CDR2 FRNRAP. The CDR3 is made up of 11 amino acids. Trimming took 1 base from V and 12 from J, leaving 10 bases between them. CDR3 sequence: CASGLGGGPYV. The CDR3 DNA reads as TGTGCTAGTGGTTTGGGAGGGGGTCCGTACGTC.

V is TRBV5-1 and J is TRBJ2-1; 7 bases agree with TRBD1. With V trimmed by 0 bases and J by 5 bases, 5 bases remained unmatched. The CDR3 runs to 15 residues. Germline CDR1 SGHRS, CDR2 YFSETQ. Written as DNA, the CDR3 is TGCGCCAGCAGCTTGGAGGGGGCCCCTAACAATGAGCAGTTCTTC. Protein: CASSLEGAPNNEQFF.

Only a few counts were recorded for this clone. This chain connects TRBV5-1 to TRBJ2-4; TRBD1 is a possible D gene (5 bases). Germline loops: CDR1 SGHRS, CDR2 YFSETQ. V lost 4 bases, J lost 5 bases, and 16 bases lay in between. CDR3 length equals 15 residues. CDR3 protein: CASSPLGDRENIQYF. In DNA form, the CDR3 reads TGCGCCAGCAGCCCGCTCGGAGACAGAGAAAACATTCAGTACTTC.

This chain uses TRBV5-8 with TRBJ1-4; 7 bases match TRBD1. Germline CDR1 reads SGHTS; CDR2 reads YDEGEE. V trimming: 4 bases; J trimming: 3 bases; junction bases outside the gene matches: 9. This CDR3 is 16 amino acids long. CDR3 residues: CASSPGTAGANEKLFF. CDR3 nucleotides: TGTGCCAGCAGCCCCGGGACAGCAGGGGCTAATGAAAAACTGTTTTTT.

This clone was found once. This chain uses TRBV5-6 with TRBJ2-7; tentative D call: TRBD2 (5 bases). The V gene's germline CDR1 is SGHDT and CDR2 YYEEEE. There are 11 residues in the CDR3. Trimming took off 3 bases at V and 5 bases at J, with 6 bases between the two ends. The CDR3 DNA sequence: TGTGCCAGCAGCTGGCGGGACGAGCAGTACTTC. Translation: CASSWRDEQYF.

This chain links TRBV6-2 or TRBV6-3 with TRBJ1-1; the D is unclear. The germline V gene has CDR1 MNHEY and CDR2 SVGEGT. The CDR3 spans 14 residues. Trimming removed 0 bases at V and 1 base at J, with 6 bases between. Here the CDR3 reads CASSYSQENTEAFF. CDR3 DNA sequence: TGTGCCAGCAGTTACTCCCAGGAGAACACTGAAGCTTTCTTT.

This chain joins TRBV18 and TRBJ2-1, with D possibly being TRBD2 (6 bases). The CDR3 spans 17 residues. Per the germline V gene, CDR1 is KGHSH and CDR2 is LQKENI. Between the trimmed V and J ends, which lost 5 bases and 3 bases, there was a span of 20 bases. Here the CDR3 DNA reads TGTGCCAGCTCATCCCTTCCGACGGGGGTGGGCTACAATGAGCAGTTCTTC. Translated: CASSSLPTGVGYNEQFF.

This chain links TRBV28 with TRBJ1-1; D might be TRBD1 (5 bases). Trimming removed 2 bases from V and 11 bases from J, with 12 bases in between. Germline CDR1 is MDHEN and CDR2 is SYDVKM. There are 12 residues in the CDR3. The CDR3 spells CASSLGALGAFF. CDR3 bases: TGTGCCAGCAGTTTAGGGGCTCTAGGGGCTTTCTTT.

The V gene is TRBV30, the J gene TRBJ1-3; D perhaps matches TRBD1 (6 bases). The CDR3 consists of 14 residues. Germline loops: CDR1 GTSNPN, CDR2 SVGIG (reference sequence). CDR3 in DNA: TGTGCTTTGGGAAGGGGGACCTCTGGAAACACCATATATTTT. This encodes CALGRGTSGNTIYF.